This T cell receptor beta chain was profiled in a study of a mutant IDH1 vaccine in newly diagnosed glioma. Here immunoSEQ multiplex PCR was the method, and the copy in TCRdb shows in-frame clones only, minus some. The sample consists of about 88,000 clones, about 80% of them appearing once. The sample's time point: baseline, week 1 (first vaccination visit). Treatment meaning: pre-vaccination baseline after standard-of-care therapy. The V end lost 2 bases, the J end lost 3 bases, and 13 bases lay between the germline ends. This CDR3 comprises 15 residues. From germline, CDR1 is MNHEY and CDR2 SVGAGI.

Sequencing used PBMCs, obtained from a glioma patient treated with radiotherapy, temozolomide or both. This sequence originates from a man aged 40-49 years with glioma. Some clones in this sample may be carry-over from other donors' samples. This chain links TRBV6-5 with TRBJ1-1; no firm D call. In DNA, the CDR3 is TGTGCCAGCAGTTACGAGGCAGACTCCTACACTGAAGCTTTCTTT. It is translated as CASSYEADSYTEAFF.